The 15 T cell receptor beta chains presented below share a single source sample, sequenced in a study of T cells in Graves' hyperthyroidism and ophthalmopathy. RNA transcripts provided the source from which TCR beta CDR3 regions were amplified. The TCR CDR3 was amplified in a first-round RT-PCR using the HTBI primer set. TCRdb redid the calling of the multiplex PCR reads with MiXCR, one entry per CDR3 protein. The repertoire holds 550,000 to 600,000 distinct CDR3 sequences, with 14% as singletons. Sequenced sample: blood. The receptor set was obtained from a woman aged 18-29 years with Graves' ophthalmopathy.

This clonotype was detected only a few times. This rearrangement joins TRBV9 to TRBJ2-7, with 7 positions matching TRBD1. V was clipped by 3 bases and J by 6 bases; unmatched bases: 15. The length of the CDR3 is 16 residues. Germline loops: CDR1 SGDLS, CDR2 YYNGEE. The CDR3 region has the DNA TGTGCCAGCAGCGCTCAAGACAGGGTTGGAGCTATCGAGCAGTACTTC. Encoded protein: CASSAQDRVGAIEQYF.

This clonotype was seen only a few times. The chain uses TRBV24-1 and TRBJ2-7, with 12 nucleotides matching TRBD2. The J segment lost 4 bases and the V segment lost 4 bases, leaving 7 bases of the junction unmatched. The CDR3 sequence is 16 residues long. The V gene's germline CDR1 is KGHDR and CDR2 SFDVKD. CDR3 nucleotides: TGTGCCACCAGTGACAGGACTAGCGGGAAGGTATACGAGCAGTACTTC. Translation: CATSDRTSGKVYEQYF.

This clonotype has ten or more counts. The chain joins TRBV18 to TRBJ2-7; D possibly corresponds to TRBD2 (6 bases). V gave up 3 bases and J gave up 5 bases, with 17 bases separating them. The CDR3 is made up of 15 amino acids. Germline assignment: CDR1 KGHSH and CDR2 LQKENI. The chain's CDR3 is CASSPPTRLSDEQYF. The CDR3 DNA reads TGTGCCAGCTCACCGCCGACTAGGCTCTCGGACGAGCAGTACTTC. The full variable domain, completed using reference TRBV18 and TRBJ2-7, is NAGVMQNPRHLVRRRGQEARLRCSPMKGHSHVYWYRQLPEEGLKFMVYLQKENIIDESGMPKERFSAEFPKEGPSILRIQQVVRGDSAAYFCASSPPTRLSDEQYFGPGTRLTVT.

This clonotype was picked up many times. The chain is built from TRBV12-3 or TRBV12-4 and TRBJ2-1; D uncertain. CDR3 length: 16 amino acids. The V end was cut by 5 bases, the J end by 1 base, with 15 bases between. The CDR3 DNA reads as TGTGCCAGCAGTCCACCCACACCTCCATCCTACAATGAGCAGTTCTTC. Residues: CASSPPTPPSYNEQFF.

This clonotype appeared a few times. This chain links TRBV30 with TRBJ1-4, with unresolved D. Germline V gene data show CDR1 as GTSNPN and CDR2 as SVGIG (reference sequence). CDR3 length: 14 residues. The ends were cut back, 5 bases at V and 4 bases at J, with 14 bases in the middle. In nucleotides, the CDR3 is TGTGCCTGGGCCCGAGGGTACTATAATGAAAAACTGTTTTTT. This sequence encodes CAWARGYYNEKLFF.

Many counts were recorded for this clonotype. The chain combines TRBV6-1 with TRBJ2-7, with no clear D. This CDR3 is built from 12 residues. Trimming cost V 6 bases and J 0 bases, with 6 bases left between them. Germline values: CDR1 MNHNS, CDR2 SASEGT. The CDR3 loop reads CASSGYSYEQYF. The DNA for the CDR3 is TGTGCCAGCAGCGGATACTCCTACGAGCAGTACTTC.

On this clonotype itself: Likely a read error: the CDR3 ends without its conserved phenylalanine or tryptophan. V and J are TRBV6-1 and TRBJ1-3; the D is unclear. Trimming stripped 6 bases from V and 0 bases from J, with 12 bases between. The CDR3 is 15 amino acids. Germline assignment: CDR1 MNHNS and CDR2 SASEGT. The CDR3: CASSQTRASGNTIYL. The CDR3 DNA is TGTGCCAGCAGCCAGACACGAGCCTCTGGAAACACCATATATCTT.

This clonotype was picked up many times. This chain uses TRBV7-2 with TRBJ2-1; D is undetermined. The CDR3 contains 14 residues. Germline V gene sequence: CDR1 SGHTA, CDR2 FQGNSA. V was cut by 1 base and J by 9 bases, with 13 bases left in between. CDR3 loop: CASSLGLVGGEQFF. Written as DNA, the CDR3 is TGTGCCAGCAGCTTAGGACTCGTCGGTGGTGAGCAGTTCTTC. Using reference TRBV7-2 and TRBJ2-1 for the parts outside the CDR3, the full variable domain is GAGVSQSPSNKVTEKGKDVELRCDPISGHTALYWYRQSLGQGLEFLIYFQGNSAPDKSGLPSDRFSAERTGGSVSTLTIQRTQQEDSAVYLCASSLGLVGGEQFFGPGTRLTVL.

The chain employs TRBV28 and TRBJ2-1, with 15 bases that match TRBD2. The CDR3 consists of 18 residues. Germline trimming cut 6 bases from V and 9 bases from J; bases unmatched to any gene: 15. Germline CDR1 and CDR2: MDHEN and SYDVKM. The CDR3: CASSPLGLAGGAGSEQFF. The CDR3 DNA reads as TGTGCCAGCAGCCCCCTGGGACTAGCGGGAGGAGCGGGTAGTGAGCAGTTCTTC.

This clonotype occurred a few times. The genes are TRBV20-1 and TRBJ1-4, with TRBD1 matching 7 bases. The CDR3 extends over 15 amino acids. Germline V gene data show CDR1 as DFQATT and CDR2 as SNEGSKA (reference sequence). With 0 bases clipped from V and 6 bases from J, the junction kept 7 bases outside the gene matches. CDR3 bases: TGCAGTGCTAGAGATACGACAGGGAGGGATGAAAAACTGTTTTTT. The encoded protein is CSARDTTGRDEKLFF.

This clonotype occurred many times. The chain combines TRBV27 with TRBJ1-5; 8 positions match TRBD1. CDR3 size: 16 residues. The V gene end was trimmed by 5 bases and the J gene end by 7 bases; junction bases not matched to a gene: 13. The germline gives CDR1 MNHEY, CDR2 SMNVEV (reference sequence). For the CDR3, the DNA is TGTGCCAGCAGTCCAGGGGGCGACGGTTTGGGGCAGCCCCAGCATTTT. Its protein product is CASSPGGDGLGQPQHF.

The chain has TRBV27 and TRBJ2-1; D gene uncertain. CDR1 is MNHEY and CDR2 is SMNVEV in the germline V gene (reference sequence). Trimming removed 3 bases from V and 6 bases from J, with 6 bases in between. The CDR3 has 12 residues. CDR3 sequence reads: CASSFSVNEQFF. The CDR3, as DNA: TGTGCCAGCAGTTTCTCGGTCAATGAGCAGTTCTTC.

This clonotype has a handful of counts. This rearrangement joins TRBV4-2 to TRBJ1-1; 7 bases are a match to TRBD1. The V gene's germline CDR1 is LGHNA and CDR2 YNFKEQ. This CDR3 has 14 amino acids. J was trimmed by 6 bases and V by 6 bases; bases with no gene match: 10. CDR3 in amino acids: CASSRTGGVSEAFF. CDR3 bases: TGTGCCAGCAGTCGGACAGGCGGGGTCTCTGAAGCTTTCTTT.

This clonotype was picked up many times. The rearrangement links TRBV30 to TRBJ2-3; 13 bases are a match to TRBD2. The ends lost 3 bases at V and 4 bases at J; junction bases unmatched: 10. Germline lookup yields CDR1 GTSNPN and CDR2 SVGIG (reference sequence). The CDR3 totals 17 residues. The CDR3 spells CAWSSSRTSGSSDTQYF. The CDR3 DNA reads TGTGCCTGGAGCTCCTCCCGGACTAGCGGGAGCTCAGATACGCAGTATTTT.

This clonotype was seen many times. V usage is TRBV29-1 and J usage is TRBJ2-3; the D gene is possibly TRBD1 (6 bases). Trimming left V 6 bases short and J 3 bases short, with 13 bases between. This CDR3 region has 13 residues. Germline V gives CDR1 SQVTM, CDR2 ANQGSEA. CDR3 protein: CSVGTRNTDTQYF. The DNA for the CDR3 is TGCAGCGTCGGGACAAGGAATACAGATACGCAGTATTTT.